What follows describes a single T cell receptor (beta chain). This sample stems from a study of shared clonotypes between healthy human individuals. Replicate PCRs for sorted subsets used about 200 ng DNA; this equaled tens of thousands of T cell genomes. Clones were read by immunoSEQ multiplex PCR, and TCRdb kept only the in-frame ones, dropping some. The table includes over a million clones, approximately 80% detected once. Between the trimmed V and J ends, which lost 2 bases and 3 bases, there was a span of 14 bases. The CDR3 has 16 amino acids. Germline lookup yields CDR1 SGHRS and CDR2 YFSETQ. The investigators split CD4+ cells into a CD45RA+ naive subset and a CD45RA-negative memory subset.

The TCR originated in a man between 18 and 35 years old in good health. Some clones in this sample may be carry-over from other donors' samples. The sample comprised memory CD4+ T cells from PBMCs. The subset: CD45RA-negative fraction. The chain is built from TRBV5-1 and TRBJ1-4, with D unclear. The CDR3 loop is CASSLPRGLANEKLFF. In DNA form, the CDR3 reads TGCGCCAGCAGCTTACCCCGTGGTTTAGCTAATGAAAAACTGTTTTTT.